The TCR beta chain described here comes from a study of cytomegalovirus exposure and HLA in healthy donors. V lost 7 bases and J 8 bases, leaving 12 bases between the germline ends. The germline V gene encodes CDR1 SQVTM and CDR2 ANQGSEA. The CDR3 runs to 11 residues. PCR employed 60 Vbeta and 13 Jbeta primers. Clones were read by immunoSEQ multiplex PCR, and TCRdb kept only the in-frame ones, dropping some. The repertoire consists of about 94,000 clones, with around 8% occurring once and the leading ten covering about 2.5%. Study-wide results and limits: TCR beta V- and J-gene trimming was later associated with a missense DCLRE1C variant. What TCR beta sequences reportedly achieved was accurate prediction of HLA-A and HLA-B alleles in most subjects. Further analysis was carried out later, and it showed several of the most significant clusters appearing linked to common viral pathogens.

This clone has only a few counts. What it recognizes is unknown. The clonotype originates from a man aged 45-60 years in good health and CMV-seronegative. This sequence joins TRBV29-1 and TRBJ1-3; weak D call: TRBD1 (5 bases). Input material: PBMCs. CDR3 region: CSGRKGDTIYF. The CDR3 nucleotides read TGCAGCGGACGGAAAGGGGACACCATATATTTT.